Shown below are 18 T cell receptor beta chains from a single sample sequenced in a study of cytomegalovirus exposure and HLA in healthy donors. Amplification used 60 Vbeta primers and 13 Jbeta primers. Libraries were prepared by immunoSEQ multiplex PCR; TCRdb keeps only in-frame clonotypes and omits some of them. Among some 130,000 clones, about 80% were seen once, and the ten largest hold around 2.2%. Sequenced: PBMCs. These receptors came from a man aged 25-45 years in good health and CMV-seronegative.

The chain recombines TRBV11-3 with TRBJ1-1; D is ambiguous. There are 13 residues in the CDR3. Trimming pared 5 bases from V and 6 bases from J, leaving 13 bases between. Germline CDR1 and CDR2: SGHNT and YENEEA. In nucleotides, the CDR3 is TGTGCCAGCAGCCTAGCCGGGTCCCCTGAAGCTTTCTTT. Protein sequence: CASSLAGSPEAFF.

The chain couples TRBV19 to TRBJ2-1, with D tentatively TRBD2 (6 bases). Germline-derived CDR1 and CDR2 are LNHDA and SQIVND (reference sequence). V was clipped by 6 bases and J by 5 bases, with 11 bases between them. This CDR3 has 13 amino acids. DNA of the CDR3: TGTGCCAGTAGCGGGACTGCGGACAATGAGCAGTTCTTC. Its protein is CASSGTADNEQFF.

This clone was seen more than once but under ten times. The V gene is TRBV7-9, the J gene TRBJ2-2; 15 nucleotides agree with TRBD2. The length of the CDR3 is 19 residues. Germline assignment: CDR1 SEHNR and CDR2 FQNEAQ (reference sequence). The V gene end was trimmed by 4 bases and the J gene end by 5 bases; junction bases not matched to a gene: 11. The CDR3 loop is CASSSPTWTSGRETGELFF. The CDR3 nucleotides are TGTGCCAGCAGCTCCCCTACCTGGACTAGCGGGAGGGAAACCGGGGAGCTGTTTTTT.

The V and J genes are TRBV28 and TRBJ2-7; the match to TRBD2 covers 8 bases. Trimming removed 7 bases from V and 6 bases from J; junction bases left unmatched: 5. CDR3 length: 12 residues. Germline CDR1 MDHEN, CDR2 SYDVKM. The CDR3 spells CASIAGYGEQYF. The CDR3 DNA is TGTGCCAGCATAGCGGGATATGGCGAGCAGTACTTC.

The chain joins TRBV6-1 to TRBJ2-5; TRBD1 agrees at 7 bases. The CDR3 runs to 14 residues. Germline CDR1 reads MNHNS; CDR2 reads SASEGT. V was clipped by 3 bases and J by 5 bases; unmatched bases: 6. CDR3 DNA: TGTGCCAGCAGTGATCAACAGGGGTGGGAGACCCAGTACTTC. It encodes CASSDQQGWETQYF.

The J gene is TRBJ2-7, the V gene TRBV6-1; possible D gene TRBD1, 5 bases. In germline, CDR1 is MNHNS, CDR2 SASEGT. The CDR3 is made up of 14 amino acids. Trimming took off 6 bases at V and 5 bases at J, with 17 bases between the two ends. The CDR3 sequence is CASRPRGLGDEQYF. CDR3 nucleotides: TGTGCCAGCAGACCCCGAGGCTTAGGGGACGAGCAGTACTTC.

The genes are TRBV5-4 and TRBJ2-1, with D tentatively TRBD1 (6 bases). This CDR3 comprises 18 residues. Germline V CDR1 and CDR2: SGHNT, YYREEE (reference sequence). Trimming cost V 0 bases and J 6 bases, with 22 bases left between them. The CDR3 sequence is CASSLDLTARGRRNEQFF. In nucleotides, the CDR3 is TGTGCCAGCAGCTTGGATCTGACGGCCAGGGGAAGGCGCAATGAGCAGTTCTTC.

The rearrangement uses TRBV27 and TRBJ1-1; 9 positions match TRBD1. J lost 4 bases, V lost 6 bases, and 6 bases had no gene match. The CDR3 consists of 14 residues. Germline CDR1 MNHEY, CDR2 SMNVEV (reference sequence). CDR3: CASSLNRGPTEAFF. The CDR3 DNA follows: TGTGCCAGCAGCCTAAACAGGGGGCCCACTGAAGCTTTCTTT.

The rearrangement uses TRBV15 and TRBJ2-2, with 10 nucleotides matching TRBD2. Germline trimming cut 5 bases from V and 4 bases from J; bases unmatched to any gene: 7. CDR1 is LNHNV and CDR2 is YYDKDF in the germline V gene (reference sequence). This CDR3 region has 16 residues. CDR3 nucleotide sequence: TGTGCCACCAGCCGAAAGGGACTAGCGACCACCGGGGAGCTGTTTTTT. Translation gives CATSRKGLATTGELFF.

The chain joins TRBV29-1 to TRBJ2-5; D unresolved. Looked up from germline, CDR1 is SQVTM and CDR2 is ANQGSEA. With 4 bases removed from V and 2 bases from J, the gap between germline ends came to 8 bases. This CDR3 is 12 amino acids long. CDR3 loop: CSVAKSQETQYF. DNA for the CDR3: TGCAGCGTTGCTAAGTCTCAAGAGACCCAGTACTTC.

The V and J genes are TRBV29-1 and TRBJ1-4; 7 positions match TRBD1. Germline V gene lookup returns CDR1 SQVTM and CDR2 ANQGSEA. The junction had 8 bases not matched to a gene; V was cut back by 6 bases and J by 7 bases. CDR3 length: 13 amino acids. The CDR3 sequence is CSVATGSIEKLFF. For the CDR3, the DNA is TGCAGCGTCGCGACAGGGAGTATTGAAAAACTGTTTTTT.

The chain joins TRBV19 to TRBJ1-1; TRBD1 is a possible D gene (5 bases). Trimming stripped 5 bases from V and 4 bases from J, with 14 bases between. Germline CDR1 LNHDA, CDR2 SQIVND (reference sequence). The CDR3 extends over 14 amino acids. The CDR3 DNA follows: TGTGCCAGTAGTGTGCGGGGGAAGGGCACTGAAGCTTTCTTT. Its protein product is CASSVRGKGTEAFF.

This clone appeared once. This chain joins TRBV15 and TRBJ2-3, with TRBD2 matching 7 bases. The CDR3 contains 15 residues. With 5 bases clipped from V and 2 bases from J, the junction kept 7 bases outside the gene matches. CDR1 and CDR2 (germline): LNHNV, YYDKDF (reference sequence). CDR3 nucleotide sequence: TGTGCCACCAGCCGCGGGAGCCAACACACAGATACGCAGTATTTT. This encodes CATSRGSQHTDTQYF.

The chain joins TRBV27 to TRBJ1-1; a weak D match, TRBD1 (5 bases). The CDR3 is 15 amino acids. Trimming removed 2 bases from V and 5 bases from J, with 15 bases in between. Germline values: CDR1 MNHEY, CDR2 SMNVEV (reference sequence). CDR3 bases: TGTGCCAGCAGTTTAACAGGTTCATCGCGGACTGAAGCTTTCTTT. Its translation: CASSLTGSSRTEAFF.

The V gene is TRBV27, the J gene TRBJ2-5, with 10 bases lining up with TRBD2. V trimming: 5 bases; J trimming: 1 base; junction bases outside the gene matches: 4. CDR1 is MNHEY and CDR2 is SMNVEV in the germline V gene (reference sequence). This CDR3 region has 15 residues. CDR3 sequence: CASSRLAGTQETQYF. The CDR3 bases are TGTGCCAGCAGTAGACTAGCGGGTACCCAAGAGACCCAGTACTTC.

Comments on this clone: The junction differs from germline at one of its ends, possibly a read error. The chain combines TRBV7-7 with TRBJ2-7; 11 positions match TRBD2. The CDR3 sequence is 13 residues long. Germline lookup yields CDR1 SSHAT and CDR2 FNYEAQ (reference sequence). The CDR3 coding sequence is TGTGCTAGCAGCCCGGGGACTAGCGGCGAGCAGTACTTC. Residues: CASSPGTSGEQYF.

The rearrangement links TRBV7-9 to TRBJ1-1, with TRBD1 matching 8 bases. The J segment lost 5 bases and the V segment lost 8 bases, leaving 7 bases of the junction unmatched. Germline V gives CDR1 SEHNR, CDR2 FQNEAQ (reference sequence). The CDR3 runs to 13 residues. The CDR3, as DNA: TGTGCCAGCGCTCGGACAGGGCTGACTGAAGCTTTCTTT. Its protein is CASARTGLTEAFF.

The chain uses TRBV15 and TRBJ1-5; D call uncertain. The V and J ends lost 5 bases and 9 bases respectively, with 11 bases between them. Germline V gives CDR1 LNHNV, CDR2 YYDKDF (reference sequence). CDR3 length: 12 residues. In DNA form, the CDR3 reads TGTGCCACCAGCGGTCGGTCTCGGCCCCAGCATTTT. Translating it yields CATSGRSRPQHF.